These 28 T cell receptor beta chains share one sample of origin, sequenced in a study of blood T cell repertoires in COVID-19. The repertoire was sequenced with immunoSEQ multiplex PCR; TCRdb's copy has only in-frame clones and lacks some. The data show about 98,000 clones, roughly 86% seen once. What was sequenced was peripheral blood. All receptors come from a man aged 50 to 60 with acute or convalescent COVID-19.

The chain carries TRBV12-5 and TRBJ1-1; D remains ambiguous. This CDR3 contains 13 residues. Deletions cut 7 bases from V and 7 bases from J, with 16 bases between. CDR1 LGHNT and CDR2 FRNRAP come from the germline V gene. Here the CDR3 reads CASAGEAFNEAFF. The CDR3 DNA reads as TGTGCTAGTGCCGGGGAGGCCTTTAATGAAGCTTTCTTT.

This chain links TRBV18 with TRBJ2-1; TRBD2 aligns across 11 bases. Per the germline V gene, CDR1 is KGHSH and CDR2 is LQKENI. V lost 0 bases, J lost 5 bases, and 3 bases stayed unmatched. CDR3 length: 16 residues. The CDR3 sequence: CASSPPIAGGDNEQFF. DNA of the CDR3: TGTGCCAGCTCACCACCCATAGCGGGAGGGGACAATGAGCAGTTCTTC. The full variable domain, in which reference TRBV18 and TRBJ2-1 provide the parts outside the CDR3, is NAGVMQNPRHLVRRRGQEARLRCSPMKGHSHVYWYRQLPEEGLKFMVYLQKENIIDESGMPKERFSAEFPKEGPSILRIQQVVRGDSAAYFCASSPPIAGGDNEQFFGPGTRLTVL.

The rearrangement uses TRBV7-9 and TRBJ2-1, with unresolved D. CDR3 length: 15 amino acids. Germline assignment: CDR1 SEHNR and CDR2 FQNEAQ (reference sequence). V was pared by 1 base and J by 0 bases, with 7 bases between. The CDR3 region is CASSLDRSSYNEQFF. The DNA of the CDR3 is TGTGCCAGCAGCTTAGATAGGAGCTCCTACAATGAGCAGTTCTTC.

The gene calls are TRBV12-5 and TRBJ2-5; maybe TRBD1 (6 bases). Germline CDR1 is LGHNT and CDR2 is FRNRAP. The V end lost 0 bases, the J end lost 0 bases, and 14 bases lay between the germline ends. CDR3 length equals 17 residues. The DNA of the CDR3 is TGTGCTAGTGGTTTGGTACGAGGCAGGGGCCACCAAGAGACCCAGTACTTC. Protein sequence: CASGLVRGRGHQETQYF. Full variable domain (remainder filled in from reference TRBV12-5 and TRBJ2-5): DARVTQTPRHKVTEMGQEVTMRCQPILGHNTVFWYRQTMMQGLELLAYFRNRAPLDDSGMPKDRFSAEMPDATLATLKIQPSEPRDSAVYFCASGLVRGRGHQETQYFGPGTRLLVL.

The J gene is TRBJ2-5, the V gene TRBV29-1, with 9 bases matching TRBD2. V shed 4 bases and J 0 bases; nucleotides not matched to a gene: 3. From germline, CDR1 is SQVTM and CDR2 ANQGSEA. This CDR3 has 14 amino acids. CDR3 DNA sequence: TGCAGCGTTGGGCCTAGCGGGGACCAAGAGACCCAGTACTTC. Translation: CSVGPSGDQETQYF.

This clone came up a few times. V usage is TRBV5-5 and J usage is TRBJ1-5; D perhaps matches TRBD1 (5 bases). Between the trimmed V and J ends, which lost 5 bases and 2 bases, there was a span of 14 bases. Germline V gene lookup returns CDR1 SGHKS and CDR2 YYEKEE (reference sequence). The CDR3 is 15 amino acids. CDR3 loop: CASRKGETGNQPQHF. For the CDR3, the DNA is TGTGCCAGCAGGAAAGGGGAAACTGGCAATCAGCCCCAGCATTTT.

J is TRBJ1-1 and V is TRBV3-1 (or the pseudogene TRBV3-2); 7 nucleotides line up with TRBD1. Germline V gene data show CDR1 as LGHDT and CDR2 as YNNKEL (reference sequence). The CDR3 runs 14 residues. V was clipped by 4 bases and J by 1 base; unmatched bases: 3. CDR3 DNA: TGTGCCAGCAGCCCCAGGGGGTCGAACACTGAAGCTTTCTTT. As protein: CASSPRGSNTEAFF.

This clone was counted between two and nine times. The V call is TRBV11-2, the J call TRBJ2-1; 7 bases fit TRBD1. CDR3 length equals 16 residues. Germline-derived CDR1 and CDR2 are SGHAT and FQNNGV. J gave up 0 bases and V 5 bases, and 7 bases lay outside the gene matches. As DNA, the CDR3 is TGTGCCAGCAGCATCACCCGGGACAGCTCCTACAATGAGCAGTTCTTC. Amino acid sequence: CASSITRDSSYNEQFF.

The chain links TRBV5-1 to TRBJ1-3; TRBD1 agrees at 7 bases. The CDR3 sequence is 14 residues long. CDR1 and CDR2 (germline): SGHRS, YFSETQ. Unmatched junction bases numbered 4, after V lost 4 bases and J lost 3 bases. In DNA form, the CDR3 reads TGCGCCAGCAGCCCCGGGACAGATGGAAACACCATATATTTT. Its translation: CASSPGTDGNTIYF.

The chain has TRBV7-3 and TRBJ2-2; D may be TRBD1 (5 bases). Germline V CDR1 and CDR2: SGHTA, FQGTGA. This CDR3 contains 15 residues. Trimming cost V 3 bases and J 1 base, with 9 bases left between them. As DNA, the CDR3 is TGTGCCAGCAGCTTGACTCAGGGGAACACCGGGGAGCTGTTTTTT. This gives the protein CASSLTQGNTGELFF.

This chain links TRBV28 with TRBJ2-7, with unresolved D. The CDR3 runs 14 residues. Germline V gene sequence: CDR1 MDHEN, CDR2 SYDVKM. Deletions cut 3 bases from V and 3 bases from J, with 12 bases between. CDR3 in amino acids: CASSLARIYYEQYF. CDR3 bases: TGTGCCAGCAGTTTGGCCAGGATCTACTACGAGCAGTACTTC.

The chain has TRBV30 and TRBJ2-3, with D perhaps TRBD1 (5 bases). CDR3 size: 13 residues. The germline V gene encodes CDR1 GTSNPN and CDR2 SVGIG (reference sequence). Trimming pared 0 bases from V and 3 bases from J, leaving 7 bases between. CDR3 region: CAWSVGATDTQYF. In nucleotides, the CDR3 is TGTGCCTGGAGTGTAGGGGCGACAGATACGCAGTATTTT.

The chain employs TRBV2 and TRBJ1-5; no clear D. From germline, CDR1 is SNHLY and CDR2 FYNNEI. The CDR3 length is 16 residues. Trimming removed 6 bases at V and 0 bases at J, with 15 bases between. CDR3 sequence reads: CASSPPTGNSNQPQHF. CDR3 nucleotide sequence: TGTGCCAGCAGCCCCCCAACGGGGAATAGCAATCAGCCCCAGCATTTT.

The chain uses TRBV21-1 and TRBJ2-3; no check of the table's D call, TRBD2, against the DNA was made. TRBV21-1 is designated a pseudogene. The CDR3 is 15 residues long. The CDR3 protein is CASSKDQRDLHTQYF. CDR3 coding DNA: TGTGCCAGCAGCAAAGACCAGCGGGATCTTCATACGCAGTATTTT.

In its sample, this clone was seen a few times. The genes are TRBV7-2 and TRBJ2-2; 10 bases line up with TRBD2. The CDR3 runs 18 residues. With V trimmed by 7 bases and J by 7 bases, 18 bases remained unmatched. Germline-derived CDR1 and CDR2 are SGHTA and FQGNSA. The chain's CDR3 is CASTTWSGLAGVNGELFF. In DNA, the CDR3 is TGTGCCAGCACCACCTGGTCCGGGCTAGCGGGAGTTAACGGGGAGCTGTTTTTT.

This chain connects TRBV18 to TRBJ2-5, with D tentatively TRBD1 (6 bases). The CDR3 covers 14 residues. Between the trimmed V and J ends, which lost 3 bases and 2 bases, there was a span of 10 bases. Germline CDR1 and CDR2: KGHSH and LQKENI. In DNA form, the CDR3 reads TGTGCCAGCTCACCGAGAGACAGGCAAGAGACCCAGTACTTC. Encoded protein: CASSPRDRQETQYF.

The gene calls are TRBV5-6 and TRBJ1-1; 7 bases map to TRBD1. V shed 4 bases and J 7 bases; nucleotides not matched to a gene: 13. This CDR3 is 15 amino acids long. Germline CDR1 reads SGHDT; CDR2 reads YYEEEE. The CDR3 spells CASSELTGRMDEAFF. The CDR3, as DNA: TGTGCCAGCAGCGAACTGACAGGGCGAATGGATGAAGCTTTCTTT. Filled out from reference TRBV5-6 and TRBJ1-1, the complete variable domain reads DAGVTQSPTHLIKTRGQQVTLRCSPKSGHDTVSWYQQALGQGPQFIFQYYEEEERQRGNFPDRFSGHQFPNYSSELNVNALLLGDSALYLCASSELTGRMDEAFFGQGTRLTVV.

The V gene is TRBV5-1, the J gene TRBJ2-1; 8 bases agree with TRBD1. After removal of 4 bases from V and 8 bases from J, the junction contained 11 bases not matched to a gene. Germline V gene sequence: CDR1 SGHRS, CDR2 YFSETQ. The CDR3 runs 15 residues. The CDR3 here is CASSISGGRWDEQFF. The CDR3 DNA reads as TGCGCCAGCAGCATCTCAGGGGGCAGGTGGGATGAGCAGTTCTTC.

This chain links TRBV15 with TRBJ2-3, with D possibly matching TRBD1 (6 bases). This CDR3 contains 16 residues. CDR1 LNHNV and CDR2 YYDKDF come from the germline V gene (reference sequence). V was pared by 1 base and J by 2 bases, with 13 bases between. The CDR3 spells CATSRGLQGPTDTQYF. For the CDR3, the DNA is TGTGCCACCAGCAGAGGCCTACAGGGCCCCACAGATACGCAGTATTTT.

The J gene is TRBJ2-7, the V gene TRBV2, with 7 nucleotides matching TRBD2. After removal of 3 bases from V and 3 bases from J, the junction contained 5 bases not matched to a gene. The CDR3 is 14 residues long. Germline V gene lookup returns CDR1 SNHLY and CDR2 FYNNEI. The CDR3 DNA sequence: TGTGCCAGCAGTGAGGGACTACTCTACTACGAGCAGTACTTC. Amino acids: CASSEGLLYYEQYF.

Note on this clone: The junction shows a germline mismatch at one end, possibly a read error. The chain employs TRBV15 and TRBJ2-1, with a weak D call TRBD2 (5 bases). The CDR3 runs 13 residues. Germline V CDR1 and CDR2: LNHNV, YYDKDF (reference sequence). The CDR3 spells CATSRAGYTEQFF. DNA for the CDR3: TGTGCCACCAGCAGAGCGGGATACACTGAGCAGTTCTTC.

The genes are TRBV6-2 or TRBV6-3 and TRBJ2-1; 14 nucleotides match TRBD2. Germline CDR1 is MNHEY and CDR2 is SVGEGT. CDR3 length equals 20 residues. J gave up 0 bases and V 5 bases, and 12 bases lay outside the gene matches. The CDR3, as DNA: TGTGCCAGCAGTCAGATTCCGGGACTAGCGGGAGTGCACTCCTACAATGAGCAGTTCTTC. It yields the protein CASSQIPGLAGVHSYNEQFF.

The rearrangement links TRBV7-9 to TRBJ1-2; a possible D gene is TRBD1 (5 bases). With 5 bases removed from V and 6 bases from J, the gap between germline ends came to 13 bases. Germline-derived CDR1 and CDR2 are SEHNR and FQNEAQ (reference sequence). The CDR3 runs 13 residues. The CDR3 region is CASSQTGSNGYTF. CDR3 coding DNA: TGTGCCAGCAGCCAAACAGGTAGTAATGGCTACACCTTC.

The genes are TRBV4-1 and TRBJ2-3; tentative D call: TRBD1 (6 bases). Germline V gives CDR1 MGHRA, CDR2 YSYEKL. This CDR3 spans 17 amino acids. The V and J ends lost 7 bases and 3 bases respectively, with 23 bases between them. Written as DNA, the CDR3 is TGCGCCAGCACCCCTTCTCCGTGGGGGCTTGCGACAGATACGCAGTATTTT. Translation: CASTPSPWGLATDTQYF.

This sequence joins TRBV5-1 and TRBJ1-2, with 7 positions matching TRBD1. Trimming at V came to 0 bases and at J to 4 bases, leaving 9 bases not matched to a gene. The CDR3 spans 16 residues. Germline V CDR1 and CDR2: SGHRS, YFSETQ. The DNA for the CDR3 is TGCGCCAGCAGCTTGGTGCGCCCGGGACAGATCTATGGCTACACCTTC. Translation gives CASSLVRPGQIYGYTF.

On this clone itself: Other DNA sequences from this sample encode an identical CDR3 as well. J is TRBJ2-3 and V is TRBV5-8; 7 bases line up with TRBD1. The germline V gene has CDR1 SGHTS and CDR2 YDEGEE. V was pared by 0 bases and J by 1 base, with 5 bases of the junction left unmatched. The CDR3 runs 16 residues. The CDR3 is CASSLGQGKGTDTQYF. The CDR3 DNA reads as TGTGCCAGCAGCTTGGGACAGGGAAAGGGCACAGATACGCAGTATTTT.

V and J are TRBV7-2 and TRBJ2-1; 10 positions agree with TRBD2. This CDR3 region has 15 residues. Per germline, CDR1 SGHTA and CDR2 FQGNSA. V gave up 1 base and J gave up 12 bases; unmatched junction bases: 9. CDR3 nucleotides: TGTGCCAGCAGCTTAGGAACAGCGGGAGGGCTTCCGCAGTTCTTC. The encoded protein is CASSLGTAGGLPQFF.

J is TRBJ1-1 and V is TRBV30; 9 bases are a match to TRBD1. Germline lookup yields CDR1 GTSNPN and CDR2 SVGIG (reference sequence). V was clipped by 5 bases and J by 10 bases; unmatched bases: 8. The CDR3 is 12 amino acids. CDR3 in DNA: TGTGCCTGGGACACAGGGGGCCGGGGAGCTTTCTTT. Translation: CAWDTGGRGAFF.